This TCR beta chain is from a study of blood T cell repertoires in COVID-19. Study context: COVID-19 samples collected from the United States, Italy and Spain covered acute and convalescent phases.

Measured with immunoSEQ multiplex PCR; TCRdb has only the in-frame clones, and not every one. The sample gives about 170,000 clones, roughly 81% of which show up once; around 7.6% is in the top ten. Germline lookup yields CDR1 SEHNR and CDR2 FQNEAQ (reference sequence). Trimming took 1 base from V and 0 from J, leaving 11 bases between them. The CDR3 is 16 residues long. The rearrangement uses TRBV7-9 and TRBJ2-3; no firm D call. Sequenced material: peripheral blood. This TCR came from a man between 40 and 49 years old who had recovered from COVID-19. This chain's CDR3 is CASSLEAAFSTDTQYF. The CDR3 DNA follows: TGTGCCAGCAGCTTAGAGGCGGCCTTTAGCACAGATACGCAGTATTTT.